This TCR beta chain was identified during a study of blood T cell repertoires in COVID-19. Original processing notes: Amplification of reference gene primers was used by the study to estimate nucleated cell counts. This table comes from immunoSEQ multiplex PCR, and its TCRdb copy is limited to in-frame clones, with some not included. V and J calls and clone size follow that table, whereas D and trimming were derived from the DNA. The sample consists of a few hundred thousand clones, approximately 90% of them appearing once. The V end lost 4 bases, the J end lost 4 bases, and 16 bases lay between the germline ends. The V gene's germline CDR1 is MNHEY and CDR2 SMNVEV (reference sequence). This CDR3 is built from 15 residues.

J is TRBJ2-5 and V is TRBV27; possible D gene TRBD2, 6 bases. The sample consisted of peripheral blood. This TCR came from a man between 18 and 35 years old with active or convalescent COVID-19. CDR3 nucleotides: TGTGCCAGCAGTTCACACCCCGGGGGTCTAGAGACCCAGTACTTC. Amino acid sequence: CASSSHPGGLETQYF.